A single sample is the source of the 11 T cell receptor beta chains below, sequenced in a study of spatial heterogeneity in lung cancer. Time point in this sample: sample taken at primary tumor resection. TCRdb processed the 5' RACE reads anew with MiXCR; each CDR3 protein has one entry. The sample has just over 75,000 distinct CDR3 sequences; approximately 8.1% are singletons. Specimen: PBMCs, collected at surgery. Source of these receptors: a male donor with early-stage non-small cell lung cancer.

This clonotype was seen a handful of times. The genes are TRBV30 and TRBJ2-7, with D uncertain. Germline CDR1 GTSNPN, CDR2 SVGIG (reference sequence). The ends were cut back, 2 bases at V and 2 bases at J, with 4 bases in the middle. The CDR3 loop spans 11 amino acids. Here the CDR3 DNA reads TGTGCCTGGAGTAAGACCTACGAGCAGTACTTC. Its protein is CAWSKTYEQYF.

There are a few counts of this clonotype. The chain combines TRBV4-2 with TRBJ1-3; D gene uncertain. CDR1 is LGHNA and CDR2 is YNFKEQ in the germline V gene. CDR3 length: 14 amino acids. Between the trimmed V and J ends, which lost 4 bases and 8 bases, there was a span of 15 bases. DNA for the CDR3: TGTGCCAGCAGCCTCGCTAAATCAACCGACACCATATATTTT. Encoded protein: CASSLAKSTDTIYF.

In this sample, this clonotype turned up many times. The gene calls are TRBV24-1 and TRBJ2-1; maybe TRBD2 (6 bases). With 1 base removed from V and 6 bases from J, the gap between germline ends came to 12 bases. From germline, CDR1 is KGHDR and CDR2 SFDVKD. This CDR3 region has 15 residues. The CDR3 nucleotides read TGTGCCACCAGTGATTTCGGGAGTCAAGCCAATGAGCAGTTCTTC. It codes for CATSDFGSQANEQFF.

This clonotype has ten or more counts. The chain combines TRBV29-1 with TRBJ2-3; 8 positions match TRBD1. V gave up 6 bases and J gave up 0 bases; unmatched junction bases: 5. Germline lookup yields CDR1 SQVTM and CDR2 ANQGSEA. This CDR3 has 14 residues. The CDR3 loop is CSVGQGQSTDTQYF. CDR3 DNA: TGCAGCGTAGGACAGGGCCAAAGCACAGATACGCAGTATTTT.

This clonotype appeared many times. This chain connects TRBV10-2 to TRBJ1-1; D uncertain. Germline V lookup: CDR1 WSHSY, CDR2 SAAADI. CDR3 length equals 12 residues. V was cut by 7 bases and J by 2 bases, with 8 bases left in between. The CDR3 loop reads CASTRGNTEAFF. The DNA of the CDR3 is TGCGCCAGCACCAGAGGTAACACTGAAGCTTTCTTT.

This clonotype was counted ten times or more. The V gene is TRBV5-6, the J gene TRBJ2-7; 8 nucleotides align to TRBD2. The CDR3 is 16 residues long. With V trimmed by 1 base and J by 1 base, 7 bases remained unmatched. Germline V gives CDR1 SGHDT, CDR2 YYEEEE. CDR3 coding DNA: TGTGCCAGCAGCTTGTTTACTAGCGGAGGGTCCTACGAGCAGTACTTC. This sequence encodes CASSLFTSGGSYEQYF.

Many counts were recorded for this clonotype. This chain uses TRBV12-3 or TRBV12-4 with TRBJ1-2, with a tentative D call TRBD1 (5 bases). CDR3 length: 14 amino acids. V was clipped by 2 bases and J by 5 bases, with 12 bases between them. CDR3: CASSLSAGRYGYTF. The DNA of the CDR3 is TGTGCCAGCAGTTTATCGGCAGGGCGATATGGCTACACCTTC.

The rearrangement uses TRBV5-1 and TRBJ2-2, with a possible D match to TRBD1 (6 bases). The V end lost 0 bases, the J end lost 8 bases, and 14 bases lay between the germline ends. The CDR3 is made up of 15 amino acids. Germline V gives CDR1 SGHRS, CDR2 YFSETQ. CDR3 protein: CASSLAAGEPGELFF. In DNA form, the CDR3 reads TGCGCCAGCAGCTTGGCGGCAGGGGAACCAGGGGAGCTGTTTTTT.

This clonotype came up many times. The CDR3 here is CASNRQLAGANVLTF. CDR3 sequence (DNA): TGTGCCAGCAATCGACAGTTAGCTGGGGCCAACGTCCTGACTTTC. The chain couples TRBV6-2 or TRBV6-3 to TRBJ2-6, with D tentatively TRBD1 (5 bases). This CDR3 region has 15 residues. V was trimmed by 7 bases and J by 2 bases, leaving 12 bases between them. Germline assignment: CDR1 MNHEY and CDR2 SVGEGT.

The table lists this clonotype with many counts. J is TRBJ2-1 and V is TRBV29-1; D unclear. Germline values: CDR1 SQVTM, CDR2 ANQGSEA. Deletions cut 4 bases from V and 2 bases from J, with 9 bases between. The CDR3 sequence is 13 residues long. CDR3 sequence: CSVVGHTYNEQFF. The DNA for the CDR3 is TGCAGCGTTGTGGGTCACACCTACAATGAGCAGTTCTTC.

CDR3 in amino acids: CASSFLGTGSTDTQYF. The CDR3 nucleotides are TGTGCCAGCAGCTTCTTAGGGACAGGCAGCACAGATACGCAGTATTTT. The chain links TRBV7-2 to TRBJ2-3, with 8 bases matching TRBD1. Trimming at V came to 3 bases and at J to 0 bases, leaving 5 bases not matched to a gene. The germline V gene has CDR1 SGHTA and CDR2 FQGNSA. The CDR3 contains 16 residues.